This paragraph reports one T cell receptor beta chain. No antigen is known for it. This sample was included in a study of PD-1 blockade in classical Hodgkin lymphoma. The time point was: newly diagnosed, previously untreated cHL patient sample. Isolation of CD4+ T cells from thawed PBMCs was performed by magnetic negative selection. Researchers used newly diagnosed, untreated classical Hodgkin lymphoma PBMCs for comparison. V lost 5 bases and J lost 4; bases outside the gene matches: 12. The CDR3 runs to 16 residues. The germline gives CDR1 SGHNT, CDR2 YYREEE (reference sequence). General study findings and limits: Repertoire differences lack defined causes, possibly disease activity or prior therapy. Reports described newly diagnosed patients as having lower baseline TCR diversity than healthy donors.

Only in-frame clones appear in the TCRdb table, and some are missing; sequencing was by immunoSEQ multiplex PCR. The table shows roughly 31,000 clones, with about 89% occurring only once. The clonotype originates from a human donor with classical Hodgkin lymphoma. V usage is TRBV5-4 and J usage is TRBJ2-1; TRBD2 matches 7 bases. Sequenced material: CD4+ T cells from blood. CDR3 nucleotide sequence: TGTGCCAGCAGTCTTCCTTCTAGCGGAGGGTACAATGAGCAGTTCTTC. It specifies CASSLPSSGGYNEQFF.